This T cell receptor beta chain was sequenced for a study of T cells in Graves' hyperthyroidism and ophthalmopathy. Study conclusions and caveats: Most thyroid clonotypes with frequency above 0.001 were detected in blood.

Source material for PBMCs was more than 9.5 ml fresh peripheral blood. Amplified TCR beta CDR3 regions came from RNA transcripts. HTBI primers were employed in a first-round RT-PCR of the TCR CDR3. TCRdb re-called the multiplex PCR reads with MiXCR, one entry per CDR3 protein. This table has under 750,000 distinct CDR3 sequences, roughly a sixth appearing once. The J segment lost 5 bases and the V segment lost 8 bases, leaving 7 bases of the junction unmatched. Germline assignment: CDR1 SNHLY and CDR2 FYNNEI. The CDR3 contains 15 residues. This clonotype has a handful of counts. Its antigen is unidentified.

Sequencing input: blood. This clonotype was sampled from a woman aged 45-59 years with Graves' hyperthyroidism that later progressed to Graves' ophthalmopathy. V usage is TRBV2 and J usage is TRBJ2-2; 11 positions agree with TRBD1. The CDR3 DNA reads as TGTGCCAGCCTGGACAGGGGGCCGGTGACCGGGGAGCTGTTTTTT. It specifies CASLDRGPVTGELFF.